The 2 T cell receptor beta chains below all came from one sample that was sequenced in a study of blood T cell repertoires in COVID-19. This table comes from immunoSEQ multiplex PCR, and its TCRdb copy is limited to in-frame clones, with some not included. The sample includes under 300,000 clones, around four fifths of them seen just once. The sample was peripheral blood. The receptors come from a man at least 80 years old with acute or convalescent COVID-19.

V gene TRBV5-1 combines with J gene TRBJ2-2; maybe TRBD1 (6 bases). Trimming shortened V by 2 bases and J by 4 bases, and 15 bases separated the two germline ends. This CDR3 comprises 16 residues. Germline CDR1 SGHRS, CDR2 YFSETQ. CDR3 bases: TGCGCCAGCAGCTTACAAACACAGGGTGTCACCGGGGAGCTGTTTTTT. Protein product: CASSLQTQGVTGELFF.

The chain couples TRBV2 to TRBJ2-1, with a possible D match to TRBD2 (6 bases). Germline CDR1 reads SNHLY; CDR2 reads FYNNEI. V shed 3 bases and J shed 3 bases, with 12 bases lying between them. The CDR3 spans 15 residues. CDR3 in DNA: TGTGCCAGCAGTGATGGGACTTCCCTCTACAATGAGCAGTTCTTC. It yields the protein CASSDGTSLYNEQFF.